Listed below are T cell receptor beta chains from one sample, sequenced in a study of T cells in Graves' hyperthyroidism and ophthalmopathy. MiXCR, run by TCRdb on the multiplex PCR reads, gives a single entry per CDR3 protein. This table has about 480,000 distinct CDR3 sequences, around 14% appearing once. The sequenced sample was blood. These receptors all come from a young woman with Graves' hyperthyroidism. The CDR3 runs from the conserved cysteine through the conserved F or W. Fields, in order: V gene, D gene, J gene, clone size, CDR3 DNA, CDR3 protein. A D gene is named only where the DNA matches it firmly. Expanded clones are given a class, and other clones once, few, many or no size at all.

TRBV13,NA,TRBJ2-6,NA,TGTGCCAGCAGCGAATTCTCTGGGGCCAACGTCCTGACTTTC,CASSEFSGANVLTF
TRBV7-3,NA,TRBJ2-7,NA,TGTGCCAGCAGCTTAAGTGGGACCACTGCCCACGAGCAGTACTTC,CASSLSGTTAHEQYF
TRBV3-1,NA,TRBJ2-5,many,TGTGCCAGCAGCCAAGTGGGGGCGTGGGAGACCCAGTACTTC,CASSQVGAWETQYF
TRBV9,NA,TRBJ2-1,NA,TGTGCCAGCAGCGTAGAGGTGACTCCCACCTACAATGAGCAGTTCTTC,CASSVEVTPTYNEQFF
TRBV9,TRBD2,TRBJ2-1,many,TGTGCCAGCAGCCCCTACGGACTAGCCCCCAATGAGCAGTTCTTC,CASSPYGLAPNEQFF
TRBV29-1,TRBD1,TRBJ1-2,NA,TGCAGCGTCCTGACAGGGGGTCTTAACTATGGCTACACCTTC,CSVLTGGLNYGYTF
TRBV11-2,TRBD1,TRBJ1-3,few,TGTGCCAGCAGCTTACCCCTTGACAGGGAAGACACCATATATTTT,CASSLPLDREDTIYF
TRBV3-1,NA,TRBJ2-2,NA,TGTGCCAGCAGCCTGCTCGGGCTAGGGGACACCGGGGAGCTGTTTTTT,CASSLLGLGDTGELFF
TRBV5-1,NA,TRBJ1-1,NA,TGCGCCAGCAGCTTAAACAGGGACGGCACTGAAGCTTTCTTT,CASSLNRDGTEAFF
TRBV11-3,TRBD1,TRBJ2-3,NA,TGTGCCAGCAGCTTAGACCCGGGACAGGGATTCCCAGATACGCAGTATTTT,CASSLDPGQGFPDTQYF
TRBV15,TRBD1,TRBJ2-5,many,TGTGCCACCAGGGACAGGGGGGAGGAGACCCAGTACTTC,CATRDRGEETQYF
TRBV2,NA,TRBJ2-1,many,TGTGCCAGCAGTCAGAGACCCTACAATGAGCAGTTCTTC,CASSQRPYNEQFF
TRBV3-1,TRBD2,TRBJ2-7,once,TGTGCCAGCAGCCAGGGACTAGCGGGAGCCCCTGGACCGGAGCAGTACTTC,CASSQGLAGAPGPEQYF
TRBV10-1,NA,TRBJ2-5,NA,TGCGCCAGCAGTGAGTCGTCAGGAGCTCGGACCCAGTACTTC,CASSESSGARTQYF
TRBV7-9,NA,TRBJ2-7,many,TGTGCCAGCAGCGTAGGGGCGCACGAGCAGTACTTC,CASSVGAHEQYF
TRBV6-2/TRBV6-3,NA,TRBJ1-1,NA,TGTGCCAGCACCATGAATATGAACACTGAAGCTTTCTTT,CASTMNMNTEAFF